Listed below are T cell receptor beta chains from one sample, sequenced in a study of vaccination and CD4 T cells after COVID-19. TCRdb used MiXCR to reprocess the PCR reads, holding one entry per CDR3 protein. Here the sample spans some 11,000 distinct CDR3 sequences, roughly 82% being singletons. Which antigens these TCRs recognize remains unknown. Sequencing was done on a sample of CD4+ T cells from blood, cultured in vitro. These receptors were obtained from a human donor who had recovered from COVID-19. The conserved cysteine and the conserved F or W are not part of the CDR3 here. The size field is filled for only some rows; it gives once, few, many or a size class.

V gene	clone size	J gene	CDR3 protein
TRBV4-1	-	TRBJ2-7	ASSQGTATHYEQY
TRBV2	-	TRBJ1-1	ATRREGNTEAF
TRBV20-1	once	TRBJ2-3	SARDQGTDTQY
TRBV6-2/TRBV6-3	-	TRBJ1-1	ASTPLLGGGTEAF
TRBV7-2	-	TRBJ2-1	ASSPYYNEQF
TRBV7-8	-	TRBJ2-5	ASTPLYPSSGQETQY
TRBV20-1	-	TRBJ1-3	SARYGGRAGNTIY
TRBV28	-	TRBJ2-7	ASSLSPRGHSEQY
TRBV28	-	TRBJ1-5	ASSPYRGLQPQH
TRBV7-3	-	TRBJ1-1	ASSLRGLGALETEAF
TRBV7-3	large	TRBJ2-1	ASSSYLSDEQF
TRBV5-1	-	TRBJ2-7	ASSRDRGTKTYEQY
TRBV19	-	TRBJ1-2	ASSTQTPNYGYT
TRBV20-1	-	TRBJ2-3	SASQLGGDTQY
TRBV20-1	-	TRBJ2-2	SAGESGQRMGTGELF
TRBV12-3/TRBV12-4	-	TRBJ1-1	ASSRGWETEAF
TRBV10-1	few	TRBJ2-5	ASSDVLLAGGPGRQETQY
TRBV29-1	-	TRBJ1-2	SVSGSGLKFRYGYT
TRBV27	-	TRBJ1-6	ASSHIMGQPGGNSPLH
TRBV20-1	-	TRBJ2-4	SAPQGAAKNIQY
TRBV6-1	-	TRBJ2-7	ASTPVGGSSEQY
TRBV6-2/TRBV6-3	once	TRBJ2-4	ASRPLAALAKNIQY
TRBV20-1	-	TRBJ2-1	SAQPGLNEQF
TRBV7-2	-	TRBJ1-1	ASSSRPNLNTEAF
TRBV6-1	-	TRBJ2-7	ASRLRGGISSYEQY
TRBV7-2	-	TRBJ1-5	ASSLRSQPQH
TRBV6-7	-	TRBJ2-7	ASRSRDRVTSAYYEQY
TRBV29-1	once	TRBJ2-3	SVGDGYYYTDTQY
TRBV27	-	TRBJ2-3	ASSSPPSTDTQY
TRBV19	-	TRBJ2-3	ASSIDSTRDTQY
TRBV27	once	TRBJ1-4	ASSFLGAAEKLF
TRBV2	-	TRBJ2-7	ASAPQLLGEQY
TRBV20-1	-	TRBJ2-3	SASLGTSGRMAY
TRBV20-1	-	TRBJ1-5	SAGQGSLINQPQH
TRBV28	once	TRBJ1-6	ASSLGSSTNSPLH
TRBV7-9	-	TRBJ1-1	ASESLAF
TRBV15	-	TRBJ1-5	ATSRDRGRRYQPQH
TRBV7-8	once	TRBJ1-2	ASSLAGAGGYT
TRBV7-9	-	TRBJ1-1	ASSSRRGGSVTSEAF
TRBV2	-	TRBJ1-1	ASREGATEAF
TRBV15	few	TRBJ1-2	ATSRDNSQGGGYT
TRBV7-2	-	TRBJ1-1	ASSLAWGGLAEAF
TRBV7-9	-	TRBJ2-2	ASSLRSDTGELF
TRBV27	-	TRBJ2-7	ASSLFAAGRRYEQY
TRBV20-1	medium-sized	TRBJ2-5	SAPRTGGIKTQY
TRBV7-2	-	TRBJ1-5	ASSDSNQPQH
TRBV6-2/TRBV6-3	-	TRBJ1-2	ASSYSAGMYGYT
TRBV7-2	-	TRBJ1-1	ASSYSPGQGPKAF
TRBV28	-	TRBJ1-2	ASRQGNDYGYT
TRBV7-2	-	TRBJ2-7	ASSLGPAGSSYEQY
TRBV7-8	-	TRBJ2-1	ASSLGLAGASDNEQF
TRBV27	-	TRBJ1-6	ASAREGPESGAYNSPLH